This entry features one T cell receptor (beta chain) sequence. The data originate from a study of blood T cell repertoires in COVID-19. Study-wide context: The cDNA or gDNA used as material had been derived from T cells, B-cell-depleted T cells, or PBMCs.

In the authors' workflow: Nucleated cell counts were estimated from reference gene primer amplification. The repertoire was sequenced with immunoSEQ multiplex PCR; TCRdb's copy has only in-frame clones and lacks some. The V and J calls and clone size were taken over from that table, and D and trimming were inferred from the DNA. The table lists 190,000 or so clones, 88% of them singletons. Germline CDR1 is KGHDR and CDR2 is SFDVKD. The CDR3 consists of 15 residues. V lost 3 bases, J lost 0 bases, and 11 bases lay in between. V is TRBV24-1 and J is TRBJ2-7; TRBD1 is a possible D gene (6 bases). The sequence was obtained from a woman aged 30 to 39 with acute or convalescent COVID-19. Sequencing input: peripheral blood. CDR3 nucleotide sequence: TGTGCCACCAGTGATCCCGGGACAAGCTCCTACGAGCAGTACTTC. This codes for CATSDPGTSSYEQYF.